A single sample is the source of the 12 T cell receptor beta chains below, sequenced in a study of cytomegalovirus exposure and HLA in healthy donors. Assay used: immunoSEQ multiplex PCR; TCRdb lists only in-frame clones, some missing. The sample yields 150,000 to 200,000 clones, about four fifths seen once. What was sequenced was PBMCs. Receptor source: a man aged 18 to 29 in good health and CMV-seropositive.

The V call is TRBV6-6, the J call TRBJ2-5, with 10 bases matching TRBD2. The CDR3 has 16 residues. Trimming removed 4 bases from V and 3 bases from J; junction bases left unmatched: 8. Germline-derived CDR1 and CDR2 are MNHNY and SVGAGI (reference sequence). The CDR3 DNA reads TGTGCCAGCAGTTCCCCTAGCGGGAGTGGGAAAGAGACCCAGTACTTC. Its protein is CASSSPSGSGKETQYF.

This clone was detected ten times or more. The J gene is TRBJ2-1, the V gene TRBV27, with 8 positions matching TRBD1. Germline loops: CDR1 MNHEY, CDR2 SMNVEV (reference sequence). V was clipped by 5 bases and J by 7 bases; unmatched bases: 10. The CDR3 sequence is 15 residues long. This CDR3 reads CASSGGRQGKNEQFF. CDR3 DNA sequence: TGTGCCAGCAGTGGAGGTCGACAGGGGAAGAATGAGCAGTTCTTC.

This chain connects TRBV28 to TRBJ1-1, with 11 bases identical to TRBD1. The CDR3 is 13 residues long. The trim removed 8 bases at V and 6 bases at J, leaving 5 bases unmatched. The germline CDR1 and CDR2 sequences are MDHEN and SYDVKM. The CDR3 DNA reads as TGTGCCAGCCTTGGACAGGGGGCCTCTGAAGCTTTCTTT. Its translation is CASLGQGASEAFF.

The chain joins TRBV6-5 to TRBJ2-7, with TRBD1 as a possible D gene (5 bases). This CDR3 is built from 12 residues. Trimming pared 4 bases from V and 5 bases from J, leaving 9 bases between. Germline V gene lookup returns CDR1 MNHEY and CDR2 SVGAGI. DNA of the CDR3: TGTGCCAGCAGTTCAGGGTTCCACGAGCAGTACTTC. It is translated as CASSSGFHEQYF.

In regard to this clone: Other DNA sequences in this specimen translate into the identical CDR3. This sequence joins TRBV9 and TRBJ2-7; 7 nucleotides match TRBD2. This CDR3 region has 15 residues. Germline V gives CDR1 SGDLS, CDR2 YYNGEE. With 0 bases clipped from V and 3 bases from J, the junction kept 6 bases outside the gene matches. In nucleotides, the CDR3 is TGTGCCAGCAGCGTAGCGGGGGGTGGCTACTACGAGCAGTACTTC. It codes for CASSVAGGGYYEQYF.

This rearrangement joins TRBV28 to TRBJ1-2; 9 bases align to TRBD1. Germline trimming cut 8 bases from V and 4 bases from J; bases unmatched to any gene: 8. The CDR3 totals 14 residues. Germline V gene lookup returns CDR1 MDHEN and CDR2 SYDVKM. The CDR3 nucleotides are TGTGCCAGCTCCCGACAGGGGGGAGGCTATGGCTACACCTTC. Its translation: CASSRQGGGYGYTF.

This clone has a single count. This rearrangement joins TRBV6-1 to TRBJ2-3; 13 bases line up with TRBD2. The CDR3 has 15 residues. Unmatched junction bases numbered 6, after V lost 6 bases and J lost 6 bases. Germline CDR1 MNHNS, CDR2 SASEGT. The DNA of the CDR3 is TGTGCCAGCAGGGGGACTAGCGGGAAGGCGGATACGCAGTATTTT. Protein sequence: CASRGTSGKADTQYF.

The chain combines TRBV9 with TRBJ2-6; 9 nucleotides line up with TRBD1. Germline values: CDR1 SGDLS, CDR2 YYNGEE. This CDR3 region has 18 residues. V lost 3 bases, J lost 0 bases, and 7 bases stayed unmatched. CDR3 sequence reads: CASSDTGGRDSGANVLTF. The CDR3 nucleotides read TGTGCCAGCAGCGATACAGGGGGCCGAGACTCTGGGGCCAACGTCCTGACTTTC. The complete variable domain, with remaining parts taken from reference TRBV9 and TRBJ2-6, reads DSGVTQTPKHLITATGQRVTLRCSPRSGDLSVYWYQQSLDQGLQFLIQYYNGEERAKGNILERFSAQQFPDLHSELNLSSLELGDSALYFCASSDTGGRDSGANVLTFGAGSRLTVL.

The chain links TRBV27 to TRBJ1-4, with a weak D call TRBD1 (5 bases). Germline values: CDR1 MNHEY, CDR2 SMNVEV (reference sequence). Trimming took off 0 bases at V and 6 bases at J, with 8 bases between the two ends. The CDR3 length is 14 residues. DNA for the CDR3: TGTGCCAGCAGTTTATCCGCAGGGTATGAAAAACTGTTTTTT. This encodes CASSLSAGYEKLFF.

The chain recombines TRBV20-1 with TRBJ2-5, with a tentative D call TRBD2 (6 bases). This CDR3 contains 11 residues. Germline V gene data show CDR1 as DFQATT and CDR2 as SNEGSKA (reference sequence). The CDR3 sequence is CRGDYQETQYF. CDR3 DNA: TGCAGGGGGGACTACCAAGAGACCCAGTACTTC.

This chain links TRBV5-4 with TRBJ1-4, with 8 bases lining up with TRBD1. The V and J ends lost 1 base and 11 bases, in that order; junction bases with no gene match: 10. This CDR3 contains 15 residues. Germline CDR1 is SGHNT and CDR2 is YYREEE (reference sequence). This CDR3 reads CASSLKTGDNEKLFF. In DNA, the CDR3 is TGTGCCAGCAGCTTGAAGACAGGGGATAACGAGAAACTGTTTTTT.

This sequence joins TRBV19 and TRBJ2-1; the match to TRBD2 covers 8 bases. Germline lookup yields CDR1 LNHDA and CDR2 SQIVND (reference sequence). Unmatched junction bases numbered 15, after V lost 3 bases and J lost 14 bases. The CDR3 is 15 amino acids. CDR3 protein: CASSIVGLATEGEFF. CDR3 sequence (DNA): TGTGCCAGTAGTATTGTAGGACTAGCAACCGAGGGGGAGTTCTTC.